This entry describes one T cell receptor (beta chain). The CDR3 runs 17 residues. The V end was cut by 0 bases, the J end by 6 bases, with 16 bases between. Germline V lookup: CDR1 SGHDT, CDR2 YYEEEE. The entry originates in a study of cytomegalovirus exposure and HLA in healthy donors. The study ran its PCR with 60 Vbeta and 13 Jbeta primers. The repertoire was sequenced with immunoSEQ multiplex PCR; TCRdb's copy has only in-frame clones and lacks some. The table records 200,000 to 250,000 clones, around 89% of them present only once. The chain uses TRBV5-6 and TRBJ1-6; the D gene is possibly TRBD1 (6 bases). The TCR comes from a young woman in good health and CMV-seronegative. Sample: PBMCs. The CDR3 spells CASSLALEWTANSPLHF. The CDR3 DNA is TGTGCCAGCAGCTTGGCCCTTGAATGGACAGCTAATTCACCCCTCCACTTT.